The entry below gives a single T cell receptor (beta chain) sequence along with its context. Sequencing used immunoSEQ multiplex PCR; TCRdb keeps in-frame clones, though not all of them. The table has some 390,000 clones, over 75% seen once. The entry originates in a study of blood T cell repertoires in COVID-19. Study overall: Sites in the United States, Italy and Spain provided acute and convalescent COVID-19 samples.

This CDR3 spans 16 amino acids. Germline CDR1 MGHDK, CDR2 SYGVNS. V was pared by 4 bases and J by 6 bases, with 8 bases of the junction left unmatched. The receptor was isolated from a woman in her 40s with COVID-19, enrolled during active disease. Sequenced input: peripheral blood. V is TRBV25-1 and J is TRBJ2-1; TRBD1 matches at 11 bases. CDR3 sequence reads: CASSGTGGRVVNEQFF. In DNA, the CDR3 is TGTGCCAGCAGTGGGACAGGGGGCCGGGTGGTCAATGAGCAGTTCTTC.